This TCR beta chain was identified during a study of shared clonotypes between healthy human individuals. Worth noting for this clone: Its antigen is currently unknown.

Study results and caveats: The sampled material consisted only of blood, and tissue repertoires are likely to differ. At large depth, rarefaction still showed sorted-subset sequencing to be incomplete.

Method: immunoSEQ multiplex PCR; TCRdb's copy keeps in-frame clones and lacks some. The sample lists fewer than 200,000 clones, over 85% seen once, with 0.067% in the top ten. The CDR3 runs to 14 residues. J lost 6 bases, V lost 4 bases, and 8 bases had no gene match. Germline V gives CDR1 SGHRS, CDR2 YFSETQ. This chain joins TRBV5-1 and TRBJ2-3; TRBD1 matches 7 bases. This sequence was found in a young woman in good health. The specimen sequenced was naive CD4+ T cells sorted from blood. Described subset: CD45RA+ positively selected. The CDR3 loop reads CASSPDRILDTQYF. The CDR3 DNA sequence: TGCGCCAGCAGCCCGGACAGGATTCTTGATACGCAGTATTTT.